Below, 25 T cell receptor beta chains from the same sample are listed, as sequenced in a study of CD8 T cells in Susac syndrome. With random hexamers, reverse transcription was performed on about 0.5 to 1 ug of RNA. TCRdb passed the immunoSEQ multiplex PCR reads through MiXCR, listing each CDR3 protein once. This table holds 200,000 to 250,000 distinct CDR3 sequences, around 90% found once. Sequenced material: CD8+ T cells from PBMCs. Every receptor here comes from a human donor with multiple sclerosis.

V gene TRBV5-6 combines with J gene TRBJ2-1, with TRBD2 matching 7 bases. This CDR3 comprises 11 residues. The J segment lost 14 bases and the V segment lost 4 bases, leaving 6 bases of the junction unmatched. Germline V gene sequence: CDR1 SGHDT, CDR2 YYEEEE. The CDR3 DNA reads TGTGCCAGCAGCGGGGGACTACGGAAGTTCTTC. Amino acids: CASSGGLRKFF.

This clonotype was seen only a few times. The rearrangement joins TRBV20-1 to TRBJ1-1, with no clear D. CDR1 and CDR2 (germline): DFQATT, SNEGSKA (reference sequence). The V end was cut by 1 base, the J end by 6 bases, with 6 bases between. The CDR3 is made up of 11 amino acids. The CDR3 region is CSARGLAEAFF. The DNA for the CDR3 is TGCAGTGCTAGAGGCCTAGCTGAAGCTTTCTTT.

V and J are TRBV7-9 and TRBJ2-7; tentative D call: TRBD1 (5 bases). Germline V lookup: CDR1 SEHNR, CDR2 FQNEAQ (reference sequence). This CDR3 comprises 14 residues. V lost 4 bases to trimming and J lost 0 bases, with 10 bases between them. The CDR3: CASSSTTDSYEQYF. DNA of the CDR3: TGTGCCAGCAGCTCGACGACAGACTCCTACGAGCAGTACTTC.

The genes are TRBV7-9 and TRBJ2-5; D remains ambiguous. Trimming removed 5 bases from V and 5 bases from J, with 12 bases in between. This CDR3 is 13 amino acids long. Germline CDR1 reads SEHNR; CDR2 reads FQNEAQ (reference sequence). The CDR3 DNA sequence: TGTGCCAGCAGCCCCCCAGCGCGGGAGACCCAGTACTTC. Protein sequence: CASSPPARETQYF.

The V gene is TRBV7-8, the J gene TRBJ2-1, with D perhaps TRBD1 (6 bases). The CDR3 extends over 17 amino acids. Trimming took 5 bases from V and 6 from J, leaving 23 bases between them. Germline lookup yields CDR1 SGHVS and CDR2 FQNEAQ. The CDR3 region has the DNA TGTGCCAGCAGCCTCAGCGCTAGGACAGTGAGTGGCAATGAGCAGTTCTTC. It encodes CASSLSARTVSGNEQFF.

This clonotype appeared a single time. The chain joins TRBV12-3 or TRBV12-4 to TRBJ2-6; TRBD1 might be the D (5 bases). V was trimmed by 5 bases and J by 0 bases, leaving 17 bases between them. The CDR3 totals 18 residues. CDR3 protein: CASSAWGRLGSGANVLTF. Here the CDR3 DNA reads TGTGCCAGCAGTGCCTGGGGCAGACTTGGCTCTGGGGCCAACGTCCTGACTTTC.

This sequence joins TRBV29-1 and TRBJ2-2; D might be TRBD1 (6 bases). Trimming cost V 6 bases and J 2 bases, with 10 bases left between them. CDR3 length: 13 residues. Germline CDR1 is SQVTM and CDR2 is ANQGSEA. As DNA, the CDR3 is TGCAGCGTCCTGGACAGCAACACCGGGGAGCTGTTTTTT. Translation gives CSVLDSNTGELFF.

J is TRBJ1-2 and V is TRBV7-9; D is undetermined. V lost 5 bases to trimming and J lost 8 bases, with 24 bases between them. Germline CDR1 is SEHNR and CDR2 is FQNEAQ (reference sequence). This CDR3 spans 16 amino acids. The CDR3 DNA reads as TGTGCCAGCAGCCCGAACCTATACCTCACTAGCGGAGGCTACACCTTC. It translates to CASSPNLYLTSGGYTF. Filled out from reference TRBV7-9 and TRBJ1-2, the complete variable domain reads DTGVSQNPRHKITKRGQNVTFRCDPISEHNRLYWYRQTLGQGPEFLTYFQNEAQLEKSRLLSDRFSAERPKGSFSTLEIQRTEQGDSAMYLCASSPNLYLTSGGYTFGSGTRLTVV.

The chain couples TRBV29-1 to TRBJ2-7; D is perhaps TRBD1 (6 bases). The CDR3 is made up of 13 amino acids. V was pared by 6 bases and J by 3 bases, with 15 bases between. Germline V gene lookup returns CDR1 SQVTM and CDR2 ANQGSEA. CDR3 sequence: CSVASGHYYEQYF. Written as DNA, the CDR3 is TGCAGCGTCGCTTCGGGACATTACTACGAGCAGTACTTC.

The CDR3, as DNA: TGTGCCAGTAGTATGTGGACGGGACGGGACAATGAGCAGTTCTTC. Protein sequence: CASSMWTGRDNEQFF. The V call is TRBV19, the J call TRBJ2-1, with D perhaps given as TRBD1 or TRBD2 (5 bases each). CDR3 length: 15 residues. Trimming removed 3 bases from V and 5 bases from J, with 14 bases in between. The germline V gene encodes CDR1 LNHDA and CDR2 SQIVND (reference sequence).

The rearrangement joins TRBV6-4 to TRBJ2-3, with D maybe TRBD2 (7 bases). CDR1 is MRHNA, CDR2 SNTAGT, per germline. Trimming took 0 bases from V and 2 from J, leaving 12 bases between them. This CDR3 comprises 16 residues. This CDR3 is CASSDSAGAPTDTQYF. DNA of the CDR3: TGTGCCAGCAGTGACTCGGCGGGGGCCCCCACAGATACGCAGTATTTT.

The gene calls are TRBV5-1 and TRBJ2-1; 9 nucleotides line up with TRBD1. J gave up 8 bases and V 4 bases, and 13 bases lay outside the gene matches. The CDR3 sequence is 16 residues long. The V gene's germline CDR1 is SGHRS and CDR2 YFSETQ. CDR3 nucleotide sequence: TGCGCCAGCAGCATTCCACAGGGGGCGTATATCGATGAGCAGTTCTTC. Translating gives CASSIPQGAYIDEQFF.

Here the CDR3 DNA reads TGTGCCAGCAGCGGGAGGGACAGCCTCGAGGCTTACAATGAGCAGTTCTTC. It encodes CASSGRDSLEAYNEQFF. The chain links TRBV5-4 to TRBJ2-1, with D perhaps matching TRBD1 or TRBD2 (7 bases each). V was trimmed by 4 bases and J by 4 bases, leaving 21 bases between them. There are 17 residues in the CDR3. Per germline, CDR1 SGHNT and CDR2 YYREEE (reference sequence).

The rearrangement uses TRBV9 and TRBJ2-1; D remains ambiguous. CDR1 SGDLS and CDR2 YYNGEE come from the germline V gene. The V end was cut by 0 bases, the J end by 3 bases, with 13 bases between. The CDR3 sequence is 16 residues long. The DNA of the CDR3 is TGTGCCAGCAGCGTAGACGGGCACCCTAACTACAATGAGCAGTTCTTC. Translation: CASSVDGHPNYNEQFF. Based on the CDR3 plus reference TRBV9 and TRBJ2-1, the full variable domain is DSGVTQTPKHLITATGQRVTLRCSPRSGDLSVYWYQQSLDQGLQFLIQYYNGEERAKGNILERFSAQQFPDLHSELNLSSLELGDSALYFCASSVDGHPNYNEQFFGPGTRLTVL.

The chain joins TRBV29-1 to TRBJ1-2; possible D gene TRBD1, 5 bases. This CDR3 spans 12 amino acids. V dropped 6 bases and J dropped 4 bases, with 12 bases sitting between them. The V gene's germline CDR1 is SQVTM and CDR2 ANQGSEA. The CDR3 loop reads CSVPGTSYGYTF. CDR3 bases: TGCAGCGTGCCCGGGACCAGCTATGGCTACACCTTC.

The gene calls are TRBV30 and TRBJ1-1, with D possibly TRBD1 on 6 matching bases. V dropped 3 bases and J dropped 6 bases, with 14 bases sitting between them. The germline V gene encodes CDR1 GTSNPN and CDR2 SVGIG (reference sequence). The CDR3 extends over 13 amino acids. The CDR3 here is CAWSIAGAAEAFF. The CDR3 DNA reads TGTGCCTGGAGCATTGCGGGGGCGGCTGAAGCTTTCTTT.

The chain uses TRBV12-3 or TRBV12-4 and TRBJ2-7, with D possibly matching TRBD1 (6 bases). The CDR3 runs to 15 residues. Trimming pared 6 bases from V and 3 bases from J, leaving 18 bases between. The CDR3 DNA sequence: TGTGCCAGCAGCTCCCCAAAACAGGGCAACTACGAGCAGTACTTC. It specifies CASSSPKQGNYEQYF.

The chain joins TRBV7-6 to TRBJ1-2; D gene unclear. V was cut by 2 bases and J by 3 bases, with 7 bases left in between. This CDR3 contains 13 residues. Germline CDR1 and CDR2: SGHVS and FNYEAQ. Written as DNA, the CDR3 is TGTGCCAGCAGCTTAAACGGATACTATGGCTACACCTTC. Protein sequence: CASSLNGYYGYTF.

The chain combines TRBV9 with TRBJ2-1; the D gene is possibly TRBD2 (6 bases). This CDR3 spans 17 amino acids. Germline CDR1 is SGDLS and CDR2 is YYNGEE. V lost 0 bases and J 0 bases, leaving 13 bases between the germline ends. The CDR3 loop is CASSVEGGTLSYNEQFF. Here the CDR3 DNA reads TGTGCCAGCAGCGTAGAGGGCGGGACTCTCTCCTACAATGAGCAGTTCTTC.

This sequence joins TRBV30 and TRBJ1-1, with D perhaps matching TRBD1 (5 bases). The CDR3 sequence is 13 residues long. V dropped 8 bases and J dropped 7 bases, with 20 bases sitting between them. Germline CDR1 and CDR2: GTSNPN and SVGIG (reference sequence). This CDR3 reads CAGTPGPSFEAFF. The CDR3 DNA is TGTGCCGGCACTCCGGGGCCATCTTTTGAAGCTTTCTTT.

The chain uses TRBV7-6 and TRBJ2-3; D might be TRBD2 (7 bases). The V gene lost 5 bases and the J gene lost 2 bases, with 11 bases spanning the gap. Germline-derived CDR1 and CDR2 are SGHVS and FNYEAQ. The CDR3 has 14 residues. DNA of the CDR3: TGTGCCAGCAGCCGGGGGGCTTCCACAGATACGCAGTATTTT. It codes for CASSRGASTDTQYF.

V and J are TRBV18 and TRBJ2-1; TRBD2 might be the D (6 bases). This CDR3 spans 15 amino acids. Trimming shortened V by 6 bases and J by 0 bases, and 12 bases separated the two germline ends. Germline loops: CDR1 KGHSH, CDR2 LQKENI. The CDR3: CASSEPSDSYNEQFF. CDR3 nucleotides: TGTGCCAGCTCGGAACCTAGCGACTCCTACAATGAGCAGTTCTTC.

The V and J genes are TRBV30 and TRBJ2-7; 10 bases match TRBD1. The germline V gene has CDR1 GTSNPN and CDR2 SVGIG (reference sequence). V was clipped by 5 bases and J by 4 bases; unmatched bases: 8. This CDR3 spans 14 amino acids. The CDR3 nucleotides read TGTGCCTGGGACCCGACAGGGGGCTATTACGAGCAGTACTTC. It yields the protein CAWDPTGGYYEQYF.

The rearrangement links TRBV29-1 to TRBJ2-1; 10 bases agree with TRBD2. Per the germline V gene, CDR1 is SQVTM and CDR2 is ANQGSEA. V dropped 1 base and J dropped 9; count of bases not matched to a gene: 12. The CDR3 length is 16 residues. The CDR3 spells CSVEVASGSSGPEQFF. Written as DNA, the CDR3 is TGCAGCGTTGAAGTGGCTAGCGGGAGTAGCGGTCCTGAGCAGTTCTTC.

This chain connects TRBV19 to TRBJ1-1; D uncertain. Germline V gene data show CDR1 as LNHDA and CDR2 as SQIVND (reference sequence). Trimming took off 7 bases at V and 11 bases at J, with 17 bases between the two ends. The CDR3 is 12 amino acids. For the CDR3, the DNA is TGTGCCAGTATCCCCCGGTCAGGAACCGCTTTCTTT. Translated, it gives CASIPRSGTAFF.